This T cell receptor (beta chain) comes out of a study of control samples from healthy donors and cancer patients. This CDR3 has 14 amino acids. V was cut by 5 bases and J by 7 bases, with 18 bases left in between. The germline V gene has CDR1 MNHNY and CDR2 SVGAGI (reference sequence). Measured with immunoSEQ multiplex PCR; TCRdb has only the in-frame clones, and not every one. The sample has around 110,000 clones; more than 75% are singletons. The chain joins TRBV6-6 to TRBJ2-7, with a tentative D call TRBD2 (6 bases). The TCR sequence derives from a woman in her sixties or seventies in good health. The sequenced sample consisted of blood. CDR3 nucleotide sequence: TGTGCCAGCAGTCCGGGACTGGGGGGATTGGAGCAGTACTTC. Residues: CASSPGLGGLEQYF.